This T cell receptor (beta chain) derives from a study of cytomegalovirus exposure and HLA in healthy donors. About the study: Researchers previously reported finding 90 million to 130 million unique TCR beta sequences from about 200 million T cells.

Study results and limitations: TCR beta chain V- and J-gene trimming was linked, in a later analysis, to a missense variant in DCLRE1C. For most TCR beta V segments, an earlier analysis put the productive rate at about 90% or about 30% of the time.

Germline loops: CDR1 SGDLS, CDR2 YYNGEE. V gave up 5 bases and J gave up 1 base, with 15 bases separating them. This CDR3 is built from 15 residues. The primer mix had 60 Vbeta and 13 Jbeta primers. Repertoires were generated with immunoSEQ multiplex PCR, while TCRdb's copy carries only in-frame clones and drops some. The sample carries about 75,000 clones, roughly four fifths recorded once. The sample holds a few counts of this clone. Its specificity is not known. This receptor was obtained from a man younger than 35 in good health and CMV-seronegative. The genes are TRBV9 and TRBJ1-1; D gene unclear. The sequencing sample was made of PBMCs. CDR3 protein: CASRSKFPKNTEAFF. CDR3 coding DNA: TGTGCCAGCAGATCAAAATTCCCAAAGAACACTGAAGCTTTCTTT.